The T cell receptor beta chain under discussion was sequenced for a study of a mutant IDH1 vaccine in newly diagnosed glioma. About the study: Patients received eight vaccinations in weeks 1, 3, 5, 7, 11, 15, 19, 23. Treated patients, averaging around 40 years, were around 60% male and about 38% female. It was radiotherapy, temozolomide, or both that patients received previously, with most receiving both.

Time point specified: week 11, during vaccination. What each vaccine dose contained was 300 ug of mutant IDH1 20-mer peptide, accompanied by topical imiquimod. Donors' newly diagnosed IDH1-mutant WHO grade 3 or 4 astrocytomas lacked nuclear ATRX. The V end was cut by 2 bases, the J end by 5 bases, with 9 bases between. CDR3 length equals 13 residues. Germline CDR1 is MDHEN and CDR2 is SYDVKM. In regard to this clone: Its antigen is undetermined.

This table comes from immunoSEQ multiplex PCR, and its TCRdb copy is limited to in-frame clones, with some not included. The profile shows approximately 25,000 clones, around 77% of them singletons. The sequence came from a woman younger than 35 with glioma. The V call is TRBV28, the J call TRBJ2-5; a possible D gene is TRBD2 (6 bases). The material sequenced was PBMCs, taken from a glioma patient whose treatment included an IDH1 peptide vaccine. CDR3 protein: CASSLAGTETQYF. DNA of the CDR3: TGTGCCAGCAGTTTAGCGGGGACGGAGACCCAGTACTTC.